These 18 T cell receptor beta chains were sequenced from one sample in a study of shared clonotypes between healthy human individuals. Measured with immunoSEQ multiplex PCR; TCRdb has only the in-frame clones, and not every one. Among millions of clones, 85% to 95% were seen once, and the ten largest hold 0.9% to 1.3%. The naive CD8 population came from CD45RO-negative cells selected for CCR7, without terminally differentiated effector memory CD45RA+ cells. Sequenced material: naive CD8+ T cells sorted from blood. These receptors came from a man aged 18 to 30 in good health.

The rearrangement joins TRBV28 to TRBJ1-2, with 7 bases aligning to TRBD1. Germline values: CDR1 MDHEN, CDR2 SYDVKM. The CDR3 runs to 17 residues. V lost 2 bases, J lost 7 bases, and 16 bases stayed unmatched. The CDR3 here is CASSLRETYIGGTGYTF. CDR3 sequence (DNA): TGTGCCAGCAGTTTACGCGAGACTTACATAGGGGGCACTGGCTACACCTTC.

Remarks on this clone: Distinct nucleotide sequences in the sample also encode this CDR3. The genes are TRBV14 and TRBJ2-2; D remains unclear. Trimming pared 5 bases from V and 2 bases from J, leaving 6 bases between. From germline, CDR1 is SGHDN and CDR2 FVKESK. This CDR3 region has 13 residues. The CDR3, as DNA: TGTGCCAGCAGCTTACTTAACACCGGGGAGCTGTTTTTT. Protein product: CASSLLNTGELFF.

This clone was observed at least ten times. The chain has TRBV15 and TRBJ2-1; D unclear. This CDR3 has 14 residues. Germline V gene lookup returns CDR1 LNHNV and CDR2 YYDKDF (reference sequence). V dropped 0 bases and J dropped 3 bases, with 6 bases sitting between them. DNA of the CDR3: TGTGCCACCAGCAGAGAGAGTAACTACAATGAGCAGTTCTTC. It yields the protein CATSRESNYNEQFF.

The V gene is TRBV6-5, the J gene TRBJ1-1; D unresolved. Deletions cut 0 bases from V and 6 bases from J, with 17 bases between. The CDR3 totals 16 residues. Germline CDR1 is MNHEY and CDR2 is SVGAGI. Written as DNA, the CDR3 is TGTGCCAGCAGTTACTCCCAGGTGGGGATTAGGGCTGAAGCTTTCTTT. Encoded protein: CASSYSQVGIRAEAFF.

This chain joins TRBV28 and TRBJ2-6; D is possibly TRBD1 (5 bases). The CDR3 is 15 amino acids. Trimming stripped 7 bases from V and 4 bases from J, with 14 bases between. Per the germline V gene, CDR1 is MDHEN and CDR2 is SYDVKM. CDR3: CASTQRGYGANVLTF. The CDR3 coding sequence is TGTGCCAGCACCCAAAGGGGATACGGGGCCAACGTCCTGACTTTC.

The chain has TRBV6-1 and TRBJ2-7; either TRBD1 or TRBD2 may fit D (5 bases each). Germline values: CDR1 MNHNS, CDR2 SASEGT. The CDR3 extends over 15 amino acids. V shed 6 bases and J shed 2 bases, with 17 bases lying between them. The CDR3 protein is CASSTTGTWAYEQYF. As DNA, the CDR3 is TGTGCCAGCAGCACGACCGGGACGTGGGCCTACGAGCAGTACTTC.

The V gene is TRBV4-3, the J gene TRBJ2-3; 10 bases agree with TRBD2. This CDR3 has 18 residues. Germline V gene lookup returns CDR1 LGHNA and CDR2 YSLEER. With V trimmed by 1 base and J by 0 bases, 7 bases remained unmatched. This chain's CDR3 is CASSQVITSGVSTDTQYF. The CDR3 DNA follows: TGCGCCAGCAGCCAAGTAATTACTAGCGGGGTTAGCACAGATACGCAGTATTTT.

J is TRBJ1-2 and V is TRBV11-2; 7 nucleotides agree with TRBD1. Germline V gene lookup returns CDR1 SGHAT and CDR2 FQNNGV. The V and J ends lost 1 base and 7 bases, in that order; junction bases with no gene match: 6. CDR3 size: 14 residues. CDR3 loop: CASSLAAGGGGYTF. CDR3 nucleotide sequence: TGTGCCAGCAGCTTAGCGGCAGGGGGGGGTGGCTACACCTTC.

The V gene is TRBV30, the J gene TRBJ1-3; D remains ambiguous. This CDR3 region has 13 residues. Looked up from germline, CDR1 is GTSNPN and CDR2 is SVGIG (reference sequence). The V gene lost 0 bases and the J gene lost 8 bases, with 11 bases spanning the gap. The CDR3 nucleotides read TGTGCCTGGAGTGTACGATCCTCTGACACCATATATTTT. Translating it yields CAWSVRSSDTIYF.

CDR3 sequence reads: CASSLLDNYNEQFF. As DNA, the CDR3 is TGTGCCAGCAGCTTACTGGACAACTACAATGAGCAGTTCTTC. The chain uses TRBV11-2 and TRBJ2-1; D is possibly TRBD1 (5 bases). This CDR3 is built from 14 residues. Between the trimmed V and J ends, which lost 2 bases and 3 bases, there was a span of 8 bases. Looked up from germline, CDR1 is SGHAT and CDR2 is FQNNGV.

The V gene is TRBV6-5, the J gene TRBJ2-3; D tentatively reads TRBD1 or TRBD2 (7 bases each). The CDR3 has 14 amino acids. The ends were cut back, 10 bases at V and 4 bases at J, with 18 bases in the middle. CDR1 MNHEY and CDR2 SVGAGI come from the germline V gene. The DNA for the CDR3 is TGTGCCACCAGACCAGGGGGAGGGTCAGATACGCAGTATTTT. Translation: CATRPGGGSDTQYF.

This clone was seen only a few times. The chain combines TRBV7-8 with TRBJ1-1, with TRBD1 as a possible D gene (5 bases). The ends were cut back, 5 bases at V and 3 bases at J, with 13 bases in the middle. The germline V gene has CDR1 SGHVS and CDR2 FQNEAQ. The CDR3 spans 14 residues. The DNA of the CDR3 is TGTGCCAGCAGCACTGGACGGGGGGACACTGAAGCTTTCTTT. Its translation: CASSTGRGDTEAFF.

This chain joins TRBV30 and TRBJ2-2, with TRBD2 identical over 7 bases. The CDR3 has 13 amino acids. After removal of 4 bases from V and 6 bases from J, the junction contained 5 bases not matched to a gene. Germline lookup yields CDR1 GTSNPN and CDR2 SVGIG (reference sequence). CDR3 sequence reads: CAWTPGGAGELFF. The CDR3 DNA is TGTGCCTGGACCCCTGGGGGGGCCGGGGAGCTGTTTTTT.

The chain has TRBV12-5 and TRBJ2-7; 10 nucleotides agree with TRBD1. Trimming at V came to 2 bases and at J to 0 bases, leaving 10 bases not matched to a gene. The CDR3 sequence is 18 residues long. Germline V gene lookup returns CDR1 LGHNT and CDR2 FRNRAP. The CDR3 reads CASGLPTGGFRASYEQYF. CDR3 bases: TGTGCTAGTGGTTTGCCGACAGGGGGCTTTCGGGCCTCCTACGAGCAGTACTTC.

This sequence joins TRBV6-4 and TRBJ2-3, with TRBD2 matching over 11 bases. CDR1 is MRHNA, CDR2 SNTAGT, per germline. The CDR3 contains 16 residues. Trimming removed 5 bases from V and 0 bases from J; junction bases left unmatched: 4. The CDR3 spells CASSQLAGVSTDTQYF. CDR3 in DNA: TGTGCCAGCAGTCAACTAGCGGGAGTAAGCACAGATACGCAGTATTTT.

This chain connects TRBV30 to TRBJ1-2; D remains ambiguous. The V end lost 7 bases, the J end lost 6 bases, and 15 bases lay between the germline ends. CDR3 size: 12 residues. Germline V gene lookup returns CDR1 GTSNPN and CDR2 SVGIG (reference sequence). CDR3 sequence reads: CAFTGPYDGYTF. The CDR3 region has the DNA TGTGCCTTTACGGGCCCCTATGATGGCTACACCTTC.

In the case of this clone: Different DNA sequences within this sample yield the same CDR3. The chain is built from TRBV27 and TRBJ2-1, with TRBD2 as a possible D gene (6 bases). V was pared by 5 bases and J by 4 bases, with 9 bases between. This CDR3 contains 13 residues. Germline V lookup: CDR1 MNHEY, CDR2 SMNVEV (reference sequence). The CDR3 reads CASSPGTYNEQFF. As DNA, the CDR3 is TGTGCCAGCAGTCCCGGGACTTACAATGAGCAGTTCTTC.

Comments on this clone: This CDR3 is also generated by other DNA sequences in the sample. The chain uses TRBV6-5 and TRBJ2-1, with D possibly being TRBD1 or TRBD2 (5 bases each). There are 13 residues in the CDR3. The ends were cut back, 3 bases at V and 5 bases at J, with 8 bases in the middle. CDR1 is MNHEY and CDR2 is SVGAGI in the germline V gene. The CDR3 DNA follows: TGTGCCAGCAGTTATGTGGGGGACAATGAGCAGTTCTTC. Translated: CASSYVGDNEQFF.